This note documents a single TCR beta chain sequence. V trimming: 3 bases; J trimming: 10 bases; junction bases outside the gene matches: 4. This CDR3 spans 13 amino acids. CDR1 is WNHNN, CDR2 SYGVQD, per germline (reference sequence). This sample stems from a study of blood T cell repertoires in COVID-19. For the study at large: Material from acute and convalescent COVID-19 was sourced from the United States, Italy and Spain. Sources were T cells, B-cell-depleted T cells, or PBMCs; the material itself was cDNA or gDNA.

Clones were sequenced by immunoSEQ multiplex PCR, and TCRdb holds only the in-frame ones, with some missing. The sample records approximately 100,000 clones, approximately 90% being singletons. Specimen: peripheral blood. This TCR was recovered from an elderly woman with acute or convalescent COVID-19. The chain recombines TRBV10-1 with TRBJ2-1; TRBD2 matches 9 bases. Here the CDR3 DNA reads TGCGCCAGCAGTGAAGCGGGGGGAACCGAGCAGTTCTTC. Encoded protein: CASSEAGGTEQFF.